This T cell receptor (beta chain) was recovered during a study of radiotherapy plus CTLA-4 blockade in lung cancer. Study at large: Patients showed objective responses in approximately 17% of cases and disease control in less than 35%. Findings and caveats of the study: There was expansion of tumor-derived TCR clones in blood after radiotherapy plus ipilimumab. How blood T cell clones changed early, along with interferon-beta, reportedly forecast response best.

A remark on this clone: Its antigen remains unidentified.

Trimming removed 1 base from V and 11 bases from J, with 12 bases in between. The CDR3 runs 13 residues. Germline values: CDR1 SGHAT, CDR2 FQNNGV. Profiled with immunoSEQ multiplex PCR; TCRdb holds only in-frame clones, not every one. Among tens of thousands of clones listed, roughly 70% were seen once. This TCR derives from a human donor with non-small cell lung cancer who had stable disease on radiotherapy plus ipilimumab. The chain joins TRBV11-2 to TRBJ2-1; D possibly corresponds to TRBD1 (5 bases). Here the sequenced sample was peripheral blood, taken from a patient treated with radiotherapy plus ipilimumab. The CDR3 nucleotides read TGTGCCAGCAGCTTAGGGGCCCAGGGCAAGCAGTTCTTC. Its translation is CASSLGAQGKQFF. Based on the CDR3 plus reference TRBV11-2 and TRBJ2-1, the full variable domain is EAGVAQSPRYKIIEKRQSVAFWCNPISGHATLYWYQQILGQGPKLLIQFQNNGVVDDSQLPKDRFSAERLKGVDSTLKIQPAKLEDSAVYLCASSLGAQGKQFFGPGTRLTVL.